This T cell receptor (beta chain) is drawn from a study of blood T cell repertoires in COVID-19. Across the whole study: Sources were T cells, B-cell-depleted T cells, or PBMCs; the material itself was cDNA or gDNA.

CDR1 MNHEY and CDR2 SVGAGI come from the germline V gene. There are 15 residues in the CDR3. Trimming took 5 bases from V and 6 from J, leaving 17 bases between them. Per the authors' pipeline: Nucleated cell counts were estimated from reference gene primer amplification. TCRdb's table, derived via immunoSEQ multiplex PCR, lists solely in-frame clones and lacks some. V and J calls and clone size follow that table, whereas D and trimming were derived from the DNA. The data contain 90,000 or so clones, 89% of them singletons. Sequences were obtained from peripheral blood. The chain couples TRBV6-5 to TRBJ2-1; possible D gene TRBD1, 6 bases. The sequence came from a woman between 65 and 79 years old with acute or convalescent COVID-19. CDR3 DNA: TGTGCCAGCAGTCCCGTCTGGATACAGGGCAATGAGCAGTTCTTC. Protein sequence: CASSPVWIQGNEQFF.